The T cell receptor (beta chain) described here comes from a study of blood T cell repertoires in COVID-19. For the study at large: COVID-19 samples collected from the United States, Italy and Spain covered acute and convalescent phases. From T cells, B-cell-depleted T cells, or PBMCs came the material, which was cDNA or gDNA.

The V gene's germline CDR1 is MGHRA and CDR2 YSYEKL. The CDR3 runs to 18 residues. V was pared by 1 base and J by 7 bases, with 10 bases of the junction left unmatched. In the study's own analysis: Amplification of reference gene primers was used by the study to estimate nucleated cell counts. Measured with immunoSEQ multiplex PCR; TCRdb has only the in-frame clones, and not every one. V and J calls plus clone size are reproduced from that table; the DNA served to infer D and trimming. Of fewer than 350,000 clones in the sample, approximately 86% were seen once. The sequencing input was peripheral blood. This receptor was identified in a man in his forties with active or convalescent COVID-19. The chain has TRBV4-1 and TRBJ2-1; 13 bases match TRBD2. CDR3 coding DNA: TGCGCCAGCAGCCAAGGGGTACTAGCGGGGGGGCCGTTGAATGAGCAGTTCTTC. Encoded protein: CASSQGVLAGGPLNEQFF.